The 22 T cell receptor beta chains below come from one sample, sequenced in a study of cytomegalovirus exposure and HLA in healthy donors. Researchers ran the PCR with 60 Vbeta and 13 Jbeta primers. Assay used: immunoSEQ multiplex PCR; TCRdb lists only in-frame clones, some missing. The sample gives over 100,000 clones, roughly four fifths of which show up once; roughly 23% is in the top ten. Sequencing was carried out using PBMCs. The origin of the receptors is a man aged 30 to 45 in good health and CMV-seropositive.

This rearrangement joins TRBV11-2 to TRBJ1-1; D may be TRBD1 (5 bases). In germline, CDR1 is SGHAT, CDR2 FQNNGV. This CDR3 comprises 15 residues. V lost 5 bases and J 3 bases, leaving 16 bases between the germline ends. The CDR3 coding sequence is TGTGCCAGCAGCCACTCAGACAGCTCGGACACTGAAGCTTTCTTT. Translation: CASSHSDSSDTEAFF.

The gene calls are TRBV14 and TRBJ1-2; a possible D gene is TRBD1 (6 bases). CDR1 is SGHDN, CDR2 FVKESK, per germline. Trimming pared 0 bases from V and 3 bases from J, leaving 11 bases between. The CDR3 is 15 residues long. DNA of the CDR3: TGTGCCAGCAGCCAAGATCGCAGGGGCTACTATGGCTACACCTTC. It is translated as CASSQDRRGYYGYTF.

The rearrangement joins TRBV7-4 to TRBJ1-2; no clear D. CDR3 length equals 14 residues. Germline V gene lookup returns CDR1 SGHVT and CDR2 SQSDAQ. The V end lost 4 bases, the J end lost 8 bases, and 17 bases lay between the germline ends. CDR3 loop: CASSSREAASGYTF. CDR3 DNA sequence: TGTGCCAGCAGCTCGCGGGAGGCAGCCTCAGGCTACACCTTC.

This clone was counted only a few times. CDR3 sequence reads: CASSEISGDGGEKLFF. The DNA of the CDR3 is TGTGCCAGCAGTGAAATCTCAGGGGACGGGGGGGAAAAACTGTTTTTT. The gene calls are TRBV6-1 and TRBJ1-4; tentatively, D is TRBD1 (6 bases). Germline CDR1 is MNHNS and CDR2 is SASEGT. The CDR3 has 16 amino acids. Trimming removed 2 bases at V and 8 bases at J, with 18 bases between.

This rearrangement joins TRBV10-3 to TRBJ2-1; 7 positions match TRBD2. CDR3 length: 19 amino acids. Germline V lookup: CDR1 ENHRY, CDR2 SYGVKD. Trimming cost V 1 base and J 0 bases; bases outside gene matches: 12. The DNA of the CDR3 is TGTGCCATCAGTGAGTTGGGGGGGGTGATCTCTGTCTCCTACAATGAGCAGTTCTTC. It translates to CAISELGGVISVSYNEQFF.

The genes are TRBV11-3 and TRBJ2-1; possible D gene TRBD1, 5 bases. The CDR3 spans 14 residues. In germline, CDR1 is SGHNT, CDR2 YENEEA. V gave up 2 bases and J gave up 7 bases, with 12 bases separating them. DNA of the CDR3: TGTGCCAGCAGCTTAATCACCGCAGGGAATGAGCAGTTCTTC. Amino acid sequence: CASSLITAGNEQFF.

V usage is TRBV6-5 and J usage is TRBJ1-5; 7 nucleotides match TRBD1. Per the germline V gene, CDR1 is MNHEY and CDR2 is SVGAGI. Unmatched junction bases numbered 11, after V lost 4 bases and J lost 5 bases. CDR3 length: 16 amino acids. CDR3 coding DNA: TGTGCCAGCAGTTTATCTCGCAGCCAGGGGGATCAGCCCCAGCATTTT. This translates into CASSLSRSQGDQPQHF.

This rearrangement joins TRBV5-6 to TRBJ1-6; a possible D gene is TRBD1 (5 bases). The germline CDR1 and CDR2 sequences are SGHDT and YYEEEE. This CDR3 spans 17 amino acids. The V gene lost 0 bases and the J gene lost 4 bases, with 14 bases spanning the gap. This chain's CDR3 is CASSLGGAFVYNSPLHF. DNA of the CDR3: TGTGCCAGCAGCTTGGGCGGGGCCTTTGTTTATAATTCACCCCTCCACTTT.

The rearrangement uses TRBV30 and TRBJ2-1; 8 bases match TRBD2. V lost 2 bases to trimming and J lost 2 bases; unmatched junction nucleotides: 2. Germline-derived CDR1 and CDR2 are GTSNPN and SVGIG (reference sequence). This CDR3 comprises 14 residues. The CDR3 protein is CAWSSGGAYNEQFF. As DNA, the CDR3 is TGTGCCTGGAGTTCCGGGGGGGCCTACAATGAGCAGTTCTTC.

The J gene is TRBJ2-2, the V gene TRBV5-1, with TRBD2 matching over 12 bases. The V segment lost 7 bases and the J segment 4 bases; nucleotides outside the gene matches: 8. The CDR3 extends over 16 amino acids. Germline loops: CDR1 SGHRS, CDR2 YFSETQ. CDR3 in DNA: TGCGCCAGCCGACTAGCGGGGGCCGCGGGCACCGGGGAGCTGTTTTTT. It specifies CASRLAGAAGTGELFF.

The gene calls are TRBV5-4 and TRBJ1-2; 7 bases map to TRBD1. Trimming removed 3 bases from V and 8 bases from J; junction bases left unmatched: 7. CDR3 size: 13 residues. Germline CDR1 is SGHNT and CDR2 is YYREEE (reference sequence). CDR3 DNA sequence: TGTGCCAGCAGCTCCGGGACAGAGAGAGGCTACACCTTC. Translation: CASSSGTERGYTF.

V is TRBV6-1 and J is TRBJ1-3, with TRBD1 as a possible D gene (5 bases). The CDR3 runs 14 residues. CDR1 is MNHNS, CDR2 SASEGT, per germline. Trimming took off 7 bases at V and 3 bases at J, with 13 bases between the two ends. The CDR3 sequence is CASKPSRDGNTIYF. CDR3 nucleotide sequence: TGTGCCAGCAAGCCGTCCAGGGATGGAAACACCATATATTTT.

This clone has just a few counts. The chain links TRBV7-9 to TRBJ2-5; 7 nucleotides line up with TRBD1. The J call may be wrong; the DNA end is better matched by TRBJ2-7. The CDR3 contains 15 residues. Per the germline V gene, CDR1 is SEHNR and CDR2 is FQNEAQ (reference sequence). The CDR3 is CASSLGDRSHGEQYF. Here the CDR3 DNA reads TGTGCCAGCAGCTTGGGGGACAGATCCCACGGCGAGCAGTACTTC.

This chain's CDR3 is CASSFTRTGELFF. The CDR3, as DNA: TGTGCCAGCAGCTTCACTCGTACCGGGGAGCTGTTTTTT. This sequence joins TRBV7-8 and TRBJ2-2; D call uncertain. CDR3 length equals 13 residues. CDR1 and CDR2 (germline): SGHVS, FQNEAQ. Trimming cost V 3 bases and J 5 bases, with 7 bases left between them.

As concerns this clone: Other DNA sequences in the same sample also yield this CDR3. The rearrangement uses TRBV5-4 and TRBJ1-6, with TRBD1 as a possible D gene (5 bases). Between the trimmed V and J ends, which lost 4 bases and 3 bases, there was a span of 23 bases. This CDR3 has 19 amino acids. Germline V CDR1 and CDR2: SGHNT, YYREEE (reference sequence). CDR3 nucleotide sequence: TGTGCCAGCAGCATTCAGGACTCCGGGACTAAAGACTATAATTCACCCCTCCACTTT. Its translation is CASSIQDSGTKDYNSPLHF.

V and J are TRBV2 and TRBJ1-1; D might be TRBD1 (5 bases). The CDR3 consists of 14 residues. Trimming cost V 4 bases and J 3 bases, with 12 bases left between them. CDR1 is SNHLY, CDR2 FYNNEI, per germline. The CDR3 nucleotides are TGTGCCAGCAGTGTTGAACAGGCCGACACTGAAGCTTTCTTT. Translated: CASSVEQADTEAFF.

The rearrangement uses TRBV6-6 and TRBJ1-1; tentatively, D is TRBD1 (5 bases). CDR1 is MNHNY, CDR2 SVGAGI, per germline (reference sequence). This CDR3 has 14 residues. Trimming cost V 6 bases and J 7 bases, with 18 bases left between them. The CDR3 DNA reads as TGTGCCAGCAGCAACCGGGGGACCCATTTTGAAGCTTTCTTT. Residues: CASSNRGTHFEAFF.

This clone has just a few counts. The chain has TRBV7-9 and TRBJ1-6, with 7 bases matching TRBD1. Germline lookup yields CDR1 SEHNR and CDR2 FQNEAQ (reference sequence). V shed 3 bases and J 7 bases; nucleotides not matched to a gene: 3. The CDR3 runs 14 residues. The CDR3 loop reads CASSLGQQNSPLHF. CDR3 DNA: TGTGCCAGCAGCTTGGGACAGCAAAATTCACCCCTCCACTTT.

This clone turned up a few times. CDR3 in amino acids: CASSYSTSGNTYEQYF. The CDR3 DNA is TGTGCCAGCAGTTACTCGACTAGCGGGAACACCTACGAGCAGTACTTC. The chain carries TRBV6-6 and TRBJ2-7; 11 bases map to TRBD2. CDR3 length equals 16 residues. Germline assignment: CDR1 MNHNY and CDR2 SVGAGI (reference sequence). V dropped 0 bases and J dropped 2; count of bases not matched to a gene: 3.

This chain links TRBV28 with TRBJ1-5; D is perhaps TRBD1 (5 bases). Trimming stripped 3 bases from V and 6 bases from J, with 15 bases between. CDR1 MDHEN and CDR2 SYDVKM come from the germline V gene. This CDR3 is 15 amino acids long. This CDR3 is CASSLSGEGVQPQHF. The CDR3 DNA follows: TGTGCCAGCAGTTTGTCGGGGGAGGGCGTTCAGCCCCAGCATTTT.

The genes are TRBV5-6 and TRBJ2-5; D possibly corresponds to TRBD1 (6 bases). Germline assignment: CDR1 SGHDT and CDR2 YYEEEE. Trimming removed 2 bases from V and 5 bases from J, with 10 bases in between. CDR3 length equals 13 residues. The CDR3 region has the DNA TGTGCCAGCAGCTTTAACAGGGCCGAGACCCAGTACTTC. Its translation: CASSFNRAETQYF.

This clone was observed once. The gene calls are TRBV28 and TRBJ2-5; TRBD2 matches 8 bases. The CDR3 runs to 14 residues. The V and J ends lost 6 bases and 5 bases, in that order; junction bases with no gene match: 8. The V gene's germline CDR1 is MDHEN and CDR2 SYDVKM. CDR3 nucleotide sequence: TGTGCCAGCAGCTCATCGGGGGGGGTGGAGACCCAGTACTTC. This translates into CASSSSGGVETQYF.